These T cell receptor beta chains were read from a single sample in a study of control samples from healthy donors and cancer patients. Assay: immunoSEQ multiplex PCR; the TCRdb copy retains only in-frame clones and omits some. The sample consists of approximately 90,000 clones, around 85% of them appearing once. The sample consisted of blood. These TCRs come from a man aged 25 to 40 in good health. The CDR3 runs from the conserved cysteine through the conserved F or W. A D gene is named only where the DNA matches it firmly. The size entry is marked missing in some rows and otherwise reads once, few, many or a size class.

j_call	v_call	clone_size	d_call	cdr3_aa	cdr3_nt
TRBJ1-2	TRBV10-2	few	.	CASTQYQGGGYTF	TGCGCCAGCACCCAGTATCAGGGTGGCGGCTACACCTTC
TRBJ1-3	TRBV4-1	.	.	CASSPLTLKEPGNTIYF	TGCGCCAGCAGCCCCCTAACGCTTAAGGAACCTGGAAACACCATATATTTT
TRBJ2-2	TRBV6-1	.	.	CASSEAGRGTGELFF	TGTGCCAGCAGTGAAGCGGGGAGAGGCACCGGGGAGCTGTTTTTT
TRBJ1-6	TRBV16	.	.	CASSAQGSYNSPLHF	TGTGCCAGCAGCGCCCAGGGGTCCTATAATTCACCCCTCCACTTT
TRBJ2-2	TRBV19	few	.	CASSKGTAWDGGELFF	TGTGCCAGTAGTAAAGGGACGGCCTGGGATGGCGGGGAGCTGTTTTTT
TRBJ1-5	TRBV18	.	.	CASSPSGGNQPQHF	TGTGCCAGCTCACCAAGCGGCGGAAATCAGCCCCAGCATTTT
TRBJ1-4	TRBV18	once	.	CASSPTDEKLFF	TGTGCCAGCTCACCGACAGATGAAAAACTGTTTTTT
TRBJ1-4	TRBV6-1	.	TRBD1	CASSEARGNEKLFF	TGTGCCAGCAGTGAAGCCAGGGGGAATGAAAAACTGTTTTTT
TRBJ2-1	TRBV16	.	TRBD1	CASSQRDRQNEQFF	TGTGCCAGCAGCCAACGGGACAGGCAGAATGAGCAGTTCTTC
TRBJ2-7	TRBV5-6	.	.	CASSLGTAPYEQYF	TGTGCCAGCAGCTTGGGGACAGCGCCCTACGAGCAGTACTTC
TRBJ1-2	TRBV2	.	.	CASSVDKANYGYTF	TGTGCCAGCAGTGTCGACAAAGCTAACTATGGCTACACCTTC
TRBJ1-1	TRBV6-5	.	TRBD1	CASSRQGDKAFF	TGTGCCAGTTCGCGACAGGGCGATAAAGCTTTCTTT
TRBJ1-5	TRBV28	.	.	CASQGGGRAMPQHF	TGTGCCAGCCAAGGTGGCGGGCGGGCGATGCCCCAGCATTTT